This T cell receptor beta chain was documented in a study of PD-L1 blockade in urothelial cancer (TCRdb year 2017). Regarding the study in general: Therapy was started in the mid-2010s for all patients, and atezolizumab 1,200 mg was administered intravenously every 3 weeks. Somatic, immune and clinical correlates of response to PD-L1 blockade with atezolizumab in urothelial cancer were the focus of an exploratory multi-omic analysis. About 90% of the roughly 30 patients were identified as males with urothelial cancer of bladder origin, and a prior smoking history was reported by 18 of 29 patients. Blood samples were analyzed at two time points: 3 weeks after treatment start (second dose) and 6 weeks after treatment start. A median of around 150,000 T cells and 83,000 or so unique TCRs was obtained from blood samples, and a median clonality of roughly 0.082 was observed. Durable clinical benefit meant progression-free survival longer than 6 months, and TCR features were also tested against progression-free and overall survival. Pretreatment tumor samples and matched peripheral blood, collected serially before and after atezolizumab treatment, underwent TCR sequencing. An ECOG performance status of 0 or 1 was recorded for the patients, and 0 to 3 prior chemotherapy regimens had been received by the patients. Under ten patients reached durable clinical benefit, while 20 patients did not. Pretreatment blood TCR-seq was available for about 30 patients, at least one posttreatment blood collection was obtained for approximately 24 patients, and tumor TCR-seq was available for approximately 24 patients. Whole exome sequencing and RNA sequencing of pretreatment tumors were performed alongside TCR sequencing in the same patients. Beyond this particular receptor, the publication reports: Greater expansion of tumor-associated TCR clones in peripheral blood 3 weeks after the start of treatment was observed in patients with durable benefit (n ≈ 22, p = 0.022). A pretreatment peripheral blood TCR clonality below the median was linked to improved progression-free and overall survival. Small sample size (n ≈ 29) and many exploratory analyses mean the results are intended to be hypothesis-generating.

About this clone itself: Its antigen has not been determined. There are no base qualities to consult, and no much larger clone falls within one base.

Sequences SGHAT (CDR1) and FQDESV (CDR2) are obtained from the germline V gene (reference sequence). From cysteine to phenylalanine, the CDR3 is 15 amino acids long. Here the CDR3 DNA is all that survives: 45 bases in frame from base 1. Ends trimmed: V by 4 bases, J by 2 bases; bases unmatched to a gene: 2. The sample's time point label, decoded: pretreatment peripheral blood. A total of roughly 31 patients with locally advanced or metastatic urothelial carcinoma, treated at Memorial Sloan Kettering on a trial protocol, made up the cohort. Peripheral blood mononuclear cells were collected pretreatment and during treatment, with between 1 and 8 total time points per patient. The Qiagen DNeasy Blood extraction kit was used to purify genomic DNA from total PBMCs and from tumor samples. Collected pretreatment and during treatment, PBMCs were isolated and stored as previously described. Synthetic TCR analog templates were spiked into each PCR to estimate absolute template abundance from read counts. TCRbeta CDR3 regions were amplified from genomic DNA with bias-controlled V and J gene primers using the immunoSEQ assay. Sequencing of rearranged TCRbeta segments was done at approximately 20X coverage. Per the source publication's procedure: Sequencing errors were corrected by clustering, and CDR3s were annotated against IMGT so that V, D and J genes could be assigned. Out-of-frame and stop-codon sequences were excluded, and only productive TCRbeta rearrangements were used in downstream analyses. Clonality was calculated as one minus the Shannon entropy normalized by the log of the number of unique productive sequences. Fisher's exact test with Benjamini-Hochberg correction, using a cutoff of adjusted p below 0.01, was how clones that differed between time points or between blood and tumor were identified. The table comes from immuneACCESS by way of TCRdb, which keeps in-frame sequences with V and J called. Part of the clones is missing from these tables; in studies checked, under half for an unresolved V gene and the rest for unknown reasons. The V and J calls and clone size are taken from that table; D and trimming were inferred from the DNA. For this sample the table gives tens of thousands of clones, of which around 87% were detected only once. 1.5% to 2% of the sample goes to the ten largest clones.

This clonotype was obtained from a man in his fifties or sixties with urothelial cancer. The specimen comprised PBMCs, sampled around atezolizumab (anti-PD-L1) treatment. The chain joins TRBV11-1 to TRBJ2-6; a stretch of 7 junction bases matches TRBD1. The bases read TGTGCCAGCAGCTATCAGGGGGCTGGGGCCAACGTCCTGACTTTC. This translates into CASSYQGAGANVLTF.